The clone carrying this T cell receptor beta chain has a handful of counts. Its target is unknown. The PCR used 60 Vbeta and 13 Jbeta primers. Clones were sequenced by immunoSEQ multiplex PCR, and TCRdb holds only the in-frame ones, with some missing. The profile covers around 150,000 clones, with 72% appearing a single time and around 2.2% taken by the ten largest. The source of the sample is a study of cytomegalovirus exposure and HLA in healthy donors. Study-level findings and limits: Available immune exposure information covered CMV serostatus only.

Each of the donors was a healthy bone marrow donor. Germline loops: CDR1 WSHSY, CDR2 SAAADI. The CDR3 contains 13 residues. The V end lost 6 bases, the J end lost 5 bases, and 14 bases lay between the germline ends. Source material: PBMCs. This clonotype originated in a man between 35 and 55 years old in good health and CMV-seronegative. The J gene is TRBJ2-7, the V gene TRBV10-2; perhaps TRBD2 as D (5 bases). The CDR3 coding sequence is TGCGCCAGCAGAGGACTTTATCTCGACGAGCAGTACTTC. This sequence encodes CASRGLYLDEQYF.